The 18 T cell receptor beta chains reported below all come from one sample, sequenced in a study of blood T cell repertoires in COVID-19. The table came from immunoSEQ multiplex PCR; TCRdb's copy has only in-frame clones and leaves some out. The top ten hold more than 4% of the sample, which has 140,000 to 150,000 clones, more than 75% seen once. Sequenced sample: peripheral blood. The receptor source for this set is a woman in her forties or fifties with acute or convalescent COVID-19.

The chain has TRBV7-2 and TRBJ2-5; TRBD1 agrees at 7 bases. Trimming cost V 5 bases and J 2 bases; bases outside gene matches: 8. The CDR3 has 15 residues. Per germline, CDR1 SGHTA and CDR2 FQGNSA. The CDR3 DNA reads TGTGCCAGCAGCACATCACAGGGGCGGCAAGAGACCCAGTACTTC. Residues: CASSTSQGRQETQYF.

V is TRBV30 and J is TRBJ1-5; D remains unclear. The CDR3 has 13 residues. V was clipped by 4 bases and J by 7 bases, with 14 bases between them. CDR1 and CDR2 (germline): GTSNPN, SVGIG (reference sequence). The CDR3 DNA sequence: TGTGCCTGGAAGGCCGGGTCTGGACAGCCCCAGCATTTT. Translation gives CAWKAGSGQPQHF.

The chain recombines TRBV2 with TRBJ2-7; D perhaps matches TRBD2 (6 bases). Germline V gives CDR1 SNHLY, CDR2 FYNNEI. Trimming cost V 8 bases and J 2 bases, with 13 bases left between them. CDR3 size: 13 residues. Here the CDR3 DNA reads TGTGCCAGCCGCGGGGACGGTGCCTACGAGCAGTACTTC. This codes for CASRGDGAYEQYF.

This clone was counted once. The rearrangement uses TRBV28 and TRBJ2-7, with 7 bases fitting TRBD1. CDR1 is MDHEN and CDR2 is SYDVKM in the germline V gene. After removal of 6 bases from V and 0 bases from J, the junction contained 5 bases not matched to a gene. This CDR3 has 14 amino acids. DNA for the CDR3: TGTGCCAGCAGAACCAGGGGGTACTCCTACGAGCAGTACTTC. It yields the protein CASRTRGYSYEQYF.

The rearrangement joins TRBV6-5 to TRBJ1-2, with D perhaps matching TRBD1 (6 bases). The CDR3 sequence is 13 residues long. The germline V gene encodes CDR1 MNHEY and CDR2 SVGAGI. The V end lost 6 bases, the J end lost 4 bases, and 12 bases lay between the germline ends. CDR3 in DNA: TGTGCCAGCAGCCCGGACAGCTTCTATGGCTACACCTTC. It translates to CASSPDSFYGYTF.

The chain is built from TRBV7-4 and TRBJ1-4, with 8 bases identical to TRBD1. J was trimmed by 9 bases and V by 1 base; bases with no gene match: 7. The CDR3 consists of 15 residues. Germline V gene lookup returns CDR1 SGHVT and CDR2 SQSDAQ. The CDR3 nucleotides are TGTGCCAGCAGCTTAGTTCGACAGGGGCGGCAAAAACTGTTTTTT. This codes for CASSLVRQGRQKLFF.

The chain has TRBV29-1 and TRBJ2-5; perhaps TRBD2 as D (5 bases). The germline V gene has CDR1 SQVTM and CDR2 ANQGSEA. The CDR3 is 12 amino acids. V lost 3 bases to trimming and J lost 4 bases, with 9 bases between them. In DNA form, the CDR3 reads TGCAGCGTTGAGGGAGCCGGAGAGACCCAGTACTTC. Translating it yields CSVEGAGETQYF. Full variable domain (rest looked up from reference TRBV29-1 and TRBJ2-5): SAVISQKPSRDICQRGTSLTIQCQVDSQVTMMFWYRQQPGQSLTLIATANQGSEATYESGFVIDKFPISRPNLTFSTLTVSNMSPEDSSIYLCSVEGAGETQYFGPGTRLLVL.

The chain couples TRBV19 to TRBJ2-7; 7 bases match TRBD1. In germline, CDR1 is LNHDA, CDR2 SQIVND (reference sequence). The length of the CDR3 is 13 residues. V gave up 9 bases and J gave up 3 bases; unmatched junction bases: 8. CDR3 residues: CASSLDRDYEQYF. CDR3 nucleotides: TGTGCCAGCTCCCTAGACAGGGACTACGAGCAGTACTTC. Based on the CDR3 plus reference TRBV19 and TRBJ2-7, the full variable domain is DGGITQSPKYLFRKEGQNVTLSCEQNLNHDAMYWYRQDPGQGLRLIYYSQIVNDFQKGDIAEGYSVSREKKESFPLTVTSAQKNPTAFYLCASSLDRDYEQYFGPGTRLTVT.

This clone turned up a few times. This sequence joins TRBV6-6 and TRBJ1-3, with TRBD1 matching over 9 bases. The germline CDR1 and CDR2 sequences are MNHNY and SVGAGI (reference sequence). J lost 4 bases, V lost 6 bases, and 4 bases had no gene match. CDR3 length: 14 residues. The chain's CDR3 is CASSSGQGGNTIYF. CDR3 DNA sequence: TGTGCCAGCAGCTCGGGACAGGGAGGAAACACCATATATTTT.

Notes on this clone: One end of the junction fails to match germline, which may point to a read error. The genes are TRBV20-1 and TRBJ1-1, with unresolved D. Germline V gene lookup returns CDR1 DFQATT and CDR2 SNEGSKA (reference sequence). This CDR3 has 11 residues. CDR3 protein: CSPQTIISRVF. The CDR3 DNA reads TGCAGCCCCCAGACGATAATATCACGGGTCTTT.

The rearrangement uses TRBV7-6 and TRBJ1-1; D unresolved. The CDR3 spans 12 residues. V was cut by 0 bases and J by 9 bases, with 8 bases left in between. Germline lookup yields CDR1 SGHVS and CDR2 FNYEAQ. CDR3 region: CASSLAGDKAFF. The CDR3 DNA is TGTGCCAGCAGCTTAGCGGGAGACAAAGCTTTCTTT.

About this clone itself: The germline gene is not matched at one end of the junction; a read error may be the cause. J is TRBJ2-7 and V is TRBV4-2, with 12 nucleotides matching TRBD2. This CDR3 is built from 15 residues. The V gene's germline CDR1 is LGHNA and CDR2 YNFKEQ. As DNA, the CDR3 is TGTGCCAGCAGCCAAGACTCGACCACTAGCGGGGGGACTTTCTTC. Translation gives CASSQDSTTSGGTFF.

In its sample, this clone was seen a few times. The chain recombines TRBV6-1 with TRBJ2-7; tentative D call: TRBD1 (6 bases). CDR1 is MNHNS and CDR2 is SASEGT in the germline V gene. This CDR3 has 14 residues. Trimming shortened V by 2 bases and J by 4 bases, and 12 bases separated the two germline ends. The CDR3 protein is CASSEPQGSYEQYF. CDR3 DNA sequence: TGTGCCAGCAGTGAACCTCAGGGGAGTTACGAGCAGTACTTC.

The table lists this clone with a few counts. The chain employs TRBV5-4 and TRBJ2-1; 9 bases fit TRBD1. This CDR3 region has 19 residues. CDR1 is SGHNT, CDR2 YYREEE, per germline (reference sequence). The ends lost 0 bases at V and 4 bases at J; junction bases unmatched: 14. The CDR3 DNA is TGTGCCAGCAGCTTGGCGGACAGGGGTCCTCTTTATTTTTACAATGAGCAGTTCTTC. The encoded protein is CASSLADRGPLYFYNEQFF.

The chain links TRBV20-1 to TRBJ1-5; D unclear. V shed 3 bases and J shed 3 bases, with 12 bases lying between them. The CDR3 loop spans 14 amino acids. Germline lookup yields CDR1 DFQATT and CDR2 SNEGSKA (reference sequence). The CDR3 sequence is CSASCFEPNQPQHF. CDR3 in DNA: TGCAGTGCTAGTTGTTTTGAGCCCAATCAGCCCCAGCATTTT.

This rearrangement joins TRBV19 to TRBJ1-2; 7 bases match TRBD1. V shed 4 bases, J shed 6 bases, and the junction held 5 bases outside the gene matches. CDR3 length: 13 residues. Germline V gene lookup returns CDR1 LNHDA and CDR2 SQIVND (reference sequence). CDR3 amino acids: CASSTRQGNGYTF. The CDR3 region has the DNA TGTGCCAGTAGTACAAGACAGGGTAATGGCTACACCTTC.

V gene TRBV5-4 combines with J gene TRBJ2-7; D is unresolved. V lost 0 bases and J lost 2, with 9 bases in between. Germline-derived CDR1 and CDR2 are SGHNT and YYREEE (reference sequence). The CDR3 is 14 amino acids. The CDR3 DNA reads as TGTGCCAGCAGCTTGGAACAGAGTCCCTACGAGCAGTACTTC. Amino acid sequence: CASSLEQSPYEQYF.

The CDR3 is CASSEDRGQYQPQHF. CDR3 bases: TGTGCCAGCAGTGAAGATAGGGGCCAGTATCAGCCCCAGCATTTT. The V gene is TRBV2, the J gene TRBJ1-5; weak D call: TRBD1 (5 bases). Between the trimmed V and J ends, which lost 1 base and 5 bases, there was a span of 12 bases. This CDR3 has 15 residues. Germline V gene sequence: CDR1 SNHLY, CDR2 FYNNEI.